This is a list of T cell receptor beta chains from one sample in a study of molecular identifiers for immune sequencing clone quantification. TCRdb re-derived calls from the PCR reads in MiXCR, one entry per CDR3 protein. The sample holds 85,000 to 120,000 distinct CDR3 sequences, under 40% seen once. Source material: naive CD8+ T cells from blood, with Jurkat cell RNA spiked in. The receptors here all came from a human donor in good health. Some libraries in this study had Jurkat cell RNA spiked in. CDR3s include the opening cysteine and the closing phenylalanine or tryptophan. Each record gives: clone size, J gene, D gene, V gene, CDR3 DNA, CDR3 protein. The D gene is left open where the match is weak. Rows may omit the clone size; those that give it use once, few, many or a size class.

>few|TRBJ2-7|.|TRBV4-2
TGTGCCAGCAGCCAAGACTACAACTACGAGCAGTACTTC
CASSQDYNYEQYF
>few|TRBJ2-7|.|TRBV25-1
TGTGCCAGCAGTGAATATGGGGTGCACTACGAGCAGTACTTC
CASSEYGVHYEQYF
>.|TRBJ2-7|.|TRBV6-2/TRBV6-3
TGTGCCAGCAGTACGGACTATCACTACGAGCAGTACTTC
CASSTDYHYEQYF
>few|TRBJ2-1|.|TRBV2
TGTGCCAATGAACAGGGAAATGAGCAGTTCTTC
CANEQGNEQFF
>.|TRBJ2-3|TRBD1|TRBV6-1
TGTGCCAGCAGTCCCCGGGACAGGGGTTCGGATACGCAGTATTTT
CASSPRDRGSDTQYF
>.|TRBJ2-4|.|TRBV2
TGTGCCAGCAGTGAAGTATACCTTGGGAGCAGGGCCAAAAACATTCAGTACTTC
CASSEVYLGSRAKNIQYF
>few|TRBJ2-7|.|TRBV20-1
TGCAGTGCCCCAGGGGTTAGTTCGACCTACGAGCAGTACTTC
CSAPGVSSTYEQYF
>few|TRBJ2-5|TRBD2|TRBV28
TGTGCCAGCAGCTCCGGCTCGGGAGGGGGAGAGACCCAGTACTTC
CASSSGSGGGETQYF
>.|TRBJ1-4|TRBD1|TRBV4-1
TGCGCCAGCAGCCAGTGGGACAGAGATAATGAAAAACTGTTTTTT
CASSQWDRDNEKLFF
>.|TRBJ2-3|TRBD2|TRBV3-1
TGTGCCAGCAGCCATAGGACTAGCGGACTTCCCACAGATACGCAGTATTTT
CASSHRTSGLPTDTQYF
>few|TRBJ2-7|TRBD2|TRBV7-9
TGTGCCAGCAGCCATCCCCGGGAGGGCCACGAGCAGTACTTC
CASSHPREGHEQYF
>once|TRBJ2-5|.|TRBV28
TGTGCCAGCCAGACTTCATCCCCAGAGCCCCAGTACTTC
CASQTSSPEPQYF
>.|TRBJ2-1|.|TRBV19
TGTGCCAGTAGTGTTCCGTATGAGCAGTTCTTC
CASSVPYEQFF
>.|TRBJ2-1|.|TRBV5-3
TGTGCCAGCAGCCGCCCGGGACAGGGACTAGCGCTCGATGAGCAGTTCTTC
CASSRPGQGLALDEQFF
>once|TRBJ1-5|.|TRBV20-1
TGCAGTGCTAGATTCAAGGATAGCCAGTATCGTTCTCAGCCCCAGCATTTT
CSARFKDSQYRSQPQHF
>.|TRBJ2-1|TRBD1|TRBV4-1
TGCGCCAGCAGCCAAGATGGCCGGACAGGGGTCAATGAGCAGTTCTTC
CASSQDGRTGVNEQFF
>many|TRBJ2-4|.|TRBV7-8
TGTGCCAGCAGCTTATATCTAGCCAAAAACATTCAGTACTTC
CASSLYLAKNIQYF
>many|TRBJ2-3|.|TRBV7-6
TGTGCCAGCAGCTCCCACACAGATACGCAGTATTTT
CASSSHTDTQYF
>.|TRBJ2-7|TRBD1|TRBV29-1
TGCAGCGTTGAAGATAGGGGGCACTACGAGCAGCACTTC
CSVEDRGHYEQHF
>.|TRBJ2-1|TRBD1|TRBV20-1
TGCAGTGCTTGGACAGGGAATAATGAGCAGTTCTTC
CSAWTGNNEQFF
>.|TRBJ1-5|.|TRBV6-2/TRBV6-3
TGTGCCAGCCGGCCCTGGCCAGGGCCGCGTAGCAATCAGCCCCAGCATTTT
CASRPWPGPRSNQPQHF
>.|TRBJ2-7|.|TRBV20-1
TGCAGTGCAGCTCAGGGGACCGAGCAGTACTTC
CSAAQGTEQYF
>many|TRBJ2-7|.|TRBV5-1
TGCGCCAGCAGCTTGGCCCCCGACTACTCCTACGAGCAGTACTTC
CASSLAPDYSYEQYF
>.|TRBJ2-7|.|TRBV7-9
TGTGCCAGCACCCGACCAGGGTTCATTCCCTACGAGCAGTACTTC
CASTRPGFIPYEQYF
>few|TRBJ1-2|.|TRBV6-5
TGTGCCAGCAGTTACTCGAAACTTAACAGGGCTGGCTACACCTTC
CASSYSKLNRAGYTF
>.|TRBJ2-7|TRBD2|TRBV2
TGTGCCAGCTTTACGTGGGGGGGGAACCGGCTCGGGCAGTACTTC
CASFTWGGNRLGQYF
>.|TRBJ2-7|TRBD2|TRBV4-2
TGTGCCAGCAGCACACTAGCGGGAGCTGTACACGAGCAGTACTTC
CASSTLAGAVHEQYF
>.|TRBJ2-7|.|TRBV7-6
TGTGCCAGCAGCTTAGGATTGGGGGACGAGCAGTACTTC
CASSLGLGDEQYF
>.|TRBJ2-6|.|TRBV6-5
TGTGCCAGCAGTTACTCGTCATGGTGGGCCAACGTCCTGACTTTC
CASSYSSWWANVLTF
>many|TRBJ2-3|.|TRBV20-1
TGCAGTGCTAGGGGTCAGGGCCCAGATACGCAGTATTTT
CSARGQGPDTQYF
>once|TRBJ1-5|TRBD1|TRBV20-1
TGCAGTACAGGGGTCGGCAATCAACCCCAGCAATTT
CSTGVGNQPQQF
>few|TRBJ1-2|.|TRBV15
TGTGCCACCAGCAGAGATCTCGGGAGTCCGAAAAGGGATGGCTACACCTTC
CATSRDLGSPKRDGYTF
>.|TRBJ2-3|TRBD1|TRBV5-4
TGTGCCAGCAGCTTGCCCGCTGAGACAGGGATGAGCACAGATACGCAGTATTTT
CASSLPAETGMSTDTQYF
>.|TRBJ1-2|.|TRBV24-1
TGTGCCACCAGTGACTGGGAAACTAACTATGGCTACACCTTC
CATSDWETNYGYTF
>.|TRBJ2-5|.|TRBV6-2/TRBV6-3
TGTGCCAGCAGTCACCGGGCATGGCAAGAGACCCAGTACTTC
CASSHRAWQETQYF
>many|TRBJ2-3|.|TRBV6-2/TRBV6-3
TGTGCCAGCAGTTTCTATGAACCGGATACGCAGTATTTT
CASSFYEPDTQYF
>.|TRBJ1-1|.|TRBV13
TGTGCCAGCAGCTTAGGGCAGTACGTCAACATGAACACTGAAGCTTTCTTT
CASSLGQYVNMNTEAFF
>.|TRBJ1-4|.|TRBV28
TGTGCCAGCAGTCCACCCTTTAATGAAAAACTGTTTTTT
CASSPPFNEKLFF
>many|TRBJ2-7|.|TRBV7-2
TGTGCCACACACCCGGGGATGGGATACGAGCAGTACTTC
CATHPGMGYEQYF
>.|TRBJ2-2|.|TRBV7-6
TGTGCCAGCAACTTTTTGCGAAACACCGGGGAGCTGTTTTTT
CASNFLRNTGELFF
>.|TRBJ2-1|TRBD2|TRBV3-1
TGTGCCAGCAGCCTGGTAGCGGGAGAGGATGAGCAGTTCTTC
CASSLVAGEDEQFF
>few|TRBJ2-6|.|TRBV29-1
TGCAGCGTTGTAGGGGCTGGGGCCAACGTCCTGACTTTC
CSVVGAGANVLTF
>many|TRBJ1-1|.|TRBV4-2
TGTGCCAGCAGCCAGGTCGGTGGGACTGAAGCTTTCTTT
CASSQVGGTEAFF
>many|TRBJ2-5|TRBD2|TRBV28
TGTGCCAGCAGTTTCCCCTCTAGCGGGAGGGGAGAGACCCAGTACTTC
CASSFPSSGRGETQYF
>many|TRBJ2-6|.|TRBV12-3/TRBV12-4
TGTGCCAGCAGATGGGACTCTGGGGCCAACGTCCTGACTTTC
CASRWDSGANVLTF